This is a list of T cell receptor beta chains from one sample in a study of CD8+ T cells in alopecia areata. Generated by immunoSEQ multiplex PCR, the TCRdb table keeps only in-frame clones and is missing some. The table records 200,000 to 250,000 clones, 50% to 70% of them present only once. The sample here was CD4+ T cells sorted from blood, taken at week 0. Receptors were obtained from a human donor with alopecia areata. Each CDR3 is given with its conserved first and last residue. Each record gives: D gene, clone size, V gene, J gene, CDR3 protein, CDR3 DNA. A D gene is named only where the DNA matches it firmly. Size is stated for part of the rows, as once, few or many counts, or as a class when the clone is expanded.

D gene: .
clone size: .
V gene: TRBV6-5
J gene: TRBJ1-4
CDR3 protein: CASSRGVAEKLFF
CDR3 DNA: TGTGCCAGCAGCCGTGGGGTGGCTGAAAAACTGTTTTTT

D gene: TRBD1
clone size: few
V gene: TRBV19
J gene: TRBJ1-1
CDR3 protein: CASSPGTGNTEAFF
CDR3 DNA: TGTGCCAGTAGTCCCGGGACAGGGAACACTGAAGCTTTCTTT

D gene: TRBD2
clone size: .
V gene: TRBV2
J gene: TRBJ2-7
CDR3 protein: CASRKRMGAGSYEQYF
CDR3 DNA: TGTGCCAGCAGAAAACGGATGGGAGCGGGATCTTACGAGCAGTACTTC

D gene: .
clone size: .
V gene: TRBV5-1
J gene: TRBJ1-2
CDR3 protein: CASSLEAGAHYGYTF
CDR3 DNA: TGCGCCAGCAGCTTGGAAGCAGGGGCCCACTATGGCTACACCTTC

D gene: TRBD1
clone size: .
V gene: TRBV14
J gene: TRBJ2-5
CDR3 protein: CASSPMTGTKTQYF
CDR3 DNA: TGTGCCAGCAGCCCAATGACAGGGACAAAGACCCAGTACTTC

D gene: .
clone size: .
V gene: TRBV6-5
J gene: TRBJ2-7
CDR3 protein: CASSSVTYEQYF
CDR3 DNA: TGTGCCAGCAGTTCCGTGACCTACGAGCAGTACTTC

D gene: TRBD1
clone size: .
V gene: TRBV7-9
J gene: TRBJ2-3
CDR3 protein: CALKPGIPGQETLDTQYF
CDR3 DNA: TGTGCCTTAAAACCCGGGATCCCGGGACAGGAGACTTTAGATACGCAGTATTTT

D gene: .
clone size: .
V gene: TRBV29-1
J gene: TRBJ1-1
CDR3 protein: CSVERGTNLMNTEAFF
CDR3 DNA: TGCAGCGTTGAAAGGGGCACCAACCTCATGAACACTGAAGCTTTCTTT

D gene: .
clone size: .
V gene: TRBV18
J gene: TRBJ2-7
CDR3 protein: CASSTGLKGGYEQYF
CDR3 DNA: TGTGCCAGCTCAACGGGGCTAAAGGGGGGCTACGAGCAGTACTTC

D gene: .
clone size: .
V gene: TRBV29-1
J gene: TRBJ1-2
CDR3 protein: CSVQGRVVGYTF
CDR3 DNA: TGCAGCGTACAGGGAAGGGTGGTTGGCTACACCTTC

D gene: .
clone size: .
V gene: TRBV7-2
J gene: TRBJ2-1
CDR3 protein: CASSLNNKDIQFF
CDR3 DNA: TGTGCCAGCAGCTTAAATAATAAAGACATCCAGTTCTTC

D gene: .
clone size: many
V gene: TRBV7-9
J gene: TRBJ2-1
CDR3 protein: CATFSDNSYNEQFF
CDR3 DNA: TGTGCCACCTTTAGCGATAACTCCTACAATGAGCAGTTCTTC

D gene: .
clone size: .
V gene: TRBV7-9
J gene: TRBJ2-3
CDR3 protein: CASSLVEATQYF
CDR3 DNA: TGTGCCAGCAGCTTAGTTGAGGCGACGCAGTATTTT

D gene: .
clone size: once
V gene: TRBV7-7
J gene: TRBJ1-1
CDR3 protein: CASKFRVEDTEAFF
CDR3 DNA: TGTGCTAGCAAATTCAGGGTGGAAGACACTGAAGCTTTCTTT

D gene: .
clone size: .
V gene: TRBV30
J gene: TRBJ2-7
CDR3 protein: CAWSVNRAYEQYF
CDR3 DNA: TGTGCCTGGAGTGTTAACAGAGCCTACGAGCAGTACTTC

D gene: .
clone size: .
V gene: TRBV18
J gene: TRBJ1-1
CDR3 protein: CASSKGREFEAFF
CDR3 DNA: TGTGCCAGCTCGAAGGGCCGCGAATTTGAAGCTTTCTTT

D gene: .
clone size: .
V gene: TRBV25-1
J gene: TRBJ1-2
CDR3 protein: CASSPGHLNYGYTF
CDR3 DNA: TGTGCCAGCAGTCCGGGACACCTTAACTATGGCTACACCTTC

D gene: TRBD1
clone size: .
V gene: TRBV6-6
J gene: TRBJ1-1
CDR3 protein: CASTGQVNTEAFF
CDR3 DNA: TGTGCCAGCACCGGACAGGTGAACACTGAAGCTTTCTTT

D gene: .
clone size: .
V gene: TRBV11-1
J gene: TRBJ2-1
CDR3 protein: CATRQLYNEQFF
CDR3 DNA: TGTGCCACCCGACAGCTTTACAATGAGCAGTTCTTC

D gene: .
clone size: .
V gene: TRBV9
J gene: TRBJ2-2
CDR3 protein: CASNRDNTGELFF
CDR3 DNA: TGTGCCAGCAACAGGGACAACACCGGGGAGCTGTTTTTT

D gene: .
clone size: .
V gene: TRBV30
J gene: TRBJ2-7
CDR3 protein: CAWSVPKGSRYSYEQYF
CDR3 DNA: TGTGCCTGGAGTGTACCCAAGGGCAGCCGCTATTCCTACGAGCAGTACTTC

D gene: .
clone size: .
V gene: TRBV9
J gene: TRBJ2-2
CDR3 protein: CASSTRPTGELFF
CDR3 DNA: TGTGCCAGCAGCACCCGTCCCACCGGGGAGCTGTTTTTT

D gene: .
clone size: .
V gene: TRBV30
J gene: TRBJ2-6
CDR3 protein: CAWIPKSSGANVLTF
CDR3 DNA: TGTGCCTGGATACCCAAGAGCTCTGGGGCCAACGTCCTGACTTTC

D gene: .
clone size: .
V gene: TRBV30
J gene: TRBJ2-4
CDR3 protein: CAWSASGPAKNIQYF
CDR3 DNA: TGTGCCTGGAGTGCATCGGGGCCGGCCAAAAACATTCAGTACTTC

D gene: .
clone size: few
V gene: TRBV6-6
J gene: TRBJ1-5
CDR3 protein: CASSLGAAATNQPQHF
CDR3 DNA: TGTGCCAGCAGTTTAGGGGCAGCAGCCACTAATCAGCCCCAGCATTTT

D gene: .
clone size: .
V gene: TRBV10-2
J gene: TRBJ1-1
CDR3 protein: CASSEPWGNTGAFF
CDR3 DNA: TGCGCCAGCAGTGAGCCCTGGGGGAACACGGGAGCTTTCTTT

D gene: .
clone size: once
V gene: TRBV13
J gene: TRBJ2-7
CDR3 protein: CASRTGGSSYEQYF
CDR3 DNA: TGTGCCAGCAGGACGGGCGGGTCCTCCTACGAGCAGTACTTC

D gene: TRBD2
clone size: .
V gene: TRBV29-1
J gene: TRBJ2-1
CDR3 protein: CSVDERGTRNEQFF
CDR3 DNA: TGCAGCGTTGACGAGCGGGGAACTAGAAATGAGCAGTTCTTC

D gene: .
clone size: .
V gene: TRBV13
J gene: TRBJ2-5
CDR3 protein: CASSSGWGTTSQETQYF
CDR3 DNA: TGTGCCAGCAGCTCGGGGTGGGGTACAACTTCCCAAGAGACCCAGTACTTC

D gene: .
clone size: .
V gene: TRBV29-1
J gene: TRBJ1-1
CDR3 protein: CSVERRVRAFF
CDR3 DNA: TGCAGCGTTGAGAGGAGGGTGAGAGCTTTCTTT

D gene: TRBD1
clone size: few
V gene: TRBV7-3
J gene: TRBJ1-5
CDR3 protein: CASSGGVGQHQPQHF
CDR3 DNA: TGTGCCAGCAGCGGTGGTGTGGGACAGCATCAGCCCCAGCATTTT

D gene: .
clone size: .
V gene: TRBV9
J gene: TRBJ2-7
CDR3 protein: CASSVAWGDYEQYF
CDR3 DNA: TGTGCCAGCAGCGTAGCTTGGGGGGACTACGAGCAGTACTTC

D gene: .
clone size: .
V gene: TRBV2
J gene: TRBJ2-5
CDR3 protein: CANSYQETQYF
CDR3 DNA: TGTGCCAACTCCTATCAAGAGACCCAGTACTTC

D gene: .
clone size: .
V gene: TRBV6-5
J gene: TRBJ1-2
CDR3 protein: CASSRYRTANYGYTF
CDR3 DNA: TGTGCCAGCAGCCGCTACAGGACGGCTAACTATGGCTACACCTTC

D gene: TRBD1
clone size: .
V gene: TRBV7-8
J gene: TRBJ2-3
CDR3 protein: CASSRMGTGGADTQYF
CDR3 DNA: TGTGCCAGCAGCCGAATGGGGACAGGGGGAGCAGATACGCAGTATTTT

D gene: .
clone size: .
V gene: TRBV7-2
J gene: TRBJ1-2
CDR3 protein: CASSLSGIYGYTF
CDR3 DNA: TGTGCCAGCAGCTTATCAGGGATCTATGGCTACACCTTC

D gene: TRBD1
clone size: .
V gene: TRBV7-9
J gene: TRBJ1-2
CDR3 protein: CASSLRQGEGYGYTF
CDR3 DNA: TGTGCCAGCAGCCTACGACAGGGGGAAGGCTATGGCTACACCTTC

D gene: TRBD2
clone size: .
V gene: TRBV30
J gene: TRBJ2-1
CDR3 protein: CAWRTSGYNEQFF
CDR3 DNA: TGTGCCTGGAGAACTAGCGGTTACAATGAGCAGTTCTTC

D gene: .
clone size: .
V gene: TRBV27
J gene: TRBJ2-3
CDR3 protein: CASSNRGNTDTQYF
CDR3 DNA: TGTGCCAGCAGTAACCGCGGGAACACAGATACGCAGTATTTT

D gene: .
clone size: .
V gene: TRBV4-1
J gene: TRBJ2-5
CDR3 protein: CASSPGNLETQYF
CDR3 DNA: TGCGCCAGCAGCCCCGGGAACTTGGAGACCCAGTACTTC

D gene: .
clone size: .
V gene: TRBV30
J gene: TRBJ1-1
CDR3 protein: CARDVSPNTEAFF
CDR3 DNA: TGTGCCCGGGACGTCTCCCCGAACACTGAAGCTTTCTTT